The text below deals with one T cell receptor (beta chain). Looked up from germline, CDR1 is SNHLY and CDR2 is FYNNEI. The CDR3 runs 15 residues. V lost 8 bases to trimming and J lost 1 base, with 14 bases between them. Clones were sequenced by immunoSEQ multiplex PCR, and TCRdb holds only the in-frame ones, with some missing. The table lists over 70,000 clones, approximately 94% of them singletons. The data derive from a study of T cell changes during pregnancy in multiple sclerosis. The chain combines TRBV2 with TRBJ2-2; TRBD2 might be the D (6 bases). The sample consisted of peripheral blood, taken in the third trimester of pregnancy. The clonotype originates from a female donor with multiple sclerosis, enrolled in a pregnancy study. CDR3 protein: CASGPGAWNTGELFF. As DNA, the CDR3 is TGTGCCAGCGGGCCGGGAGCTTGGAACACCGGGGAGCTGTTTTTT.